This TCR beta chain was profiled in a study of T cell repertoires in cytomegalovirus infection. Overall study context: Both a matching HLA type and CMV infection were indicated by public TCR beta signatures.

This clonotype was seen a few times. Its matching antigen is unknown. Study-wide findings and caveats: The ex vivo response was dominated by HLA-C-restricted CMV-specific TCR beta clonotypes.

One entry per CDR3 protein, called by TCRdb with MiXCR from the reads. This sample carries about 180,000 distinct CDR3 sequences, about a sixth of them seen once, and the ten largest clones take around 25%. Germline V gene lookup returns CDR1 WNHNN and CDR2 SYGVQD (reference sequence). CDR3 length equals 15 residues. Trimming removed 0 bases from V and 2 bases from J, with 7 bases in between. The chain has TRBV10-1 and TRBJ2-2; no definite D call. This TCR was recovered from a human donor in good health (CMV status not recorded). Some clones in this sample may be carry-over from other donors' samples. Material: CD8+ T cells from PBMCs. CDR3 sequence: CASSESPANTGELFF. As DNA, the CDR3 is TGCGCCAGCAGTGAGTCCCCAGCTAACACCGGGGAGCTGTTTTTT.